This TCR beta chain was sequenced in a study of glioma-infiltrating T cells. V was trimmed by 3 bases and J by 4 bases, leaving 9 bases between them. The CDR3 runs 14 residues. The germline CDR1 and CDR2 sequences are LNHDA and SQIVND (reference sequence). Amplification of TCR alpha and beta CDR3 regions from RNA used iRepertoire nested multiplex PCR. TCRdb itself ran the multiplex PCR reads through MiXCR, one entry per CDR3 protein. The sample includes about 200,000 distinct CDR3 sequences, over 25% of them seen just once. This chain links TRBV19 with TRBJ2-2; D is unresolved. This TCR was recovered from a human donor with low-grade glioma or glioblastoma, undergoing nonglioma brain surgery, or in good health (not recorded which). Sequencing was carried out using glioma tissue, nonneoplastic brain tissue, or PBMCs (not recorded which). DNA of the CDR3: TGTGCCAGTAGTATCTCCTCTGGCACCGGGGAGCTGTTTTTT. The encoded protein is CASSISSGTGELFF.